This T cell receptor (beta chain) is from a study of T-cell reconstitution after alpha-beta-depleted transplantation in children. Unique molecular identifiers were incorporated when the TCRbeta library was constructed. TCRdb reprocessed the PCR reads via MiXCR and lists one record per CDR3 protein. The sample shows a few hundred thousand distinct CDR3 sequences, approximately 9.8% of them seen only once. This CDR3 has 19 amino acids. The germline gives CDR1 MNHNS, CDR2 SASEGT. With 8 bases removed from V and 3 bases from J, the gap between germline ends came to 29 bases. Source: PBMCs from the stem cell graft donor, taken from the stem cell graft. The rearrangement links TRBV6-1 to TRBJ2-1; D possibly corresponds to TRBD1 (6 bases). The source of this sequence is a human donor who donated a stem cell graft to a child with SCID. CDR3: CASSADSGRLLTFYNEQFF. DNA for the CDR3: TGTGCCAGCTCCGCGGACAGTGGAAGGCTGTTAACGTTCTACAATGAGCAGTTCTTC.